This T cell receptor (beta chain) was sequenced for a study of fetal regulatory T cell absence and autoimmunity. The assay was run at survey level. Data came from immunoSEQ multiplex PCR; TCRdb stores just in-frame clones and leaves some out. Among around 100,000 clones, about two thirds were seen once, and the ten largest hold roughly 2%. Germline V lookup: CDR1 SGHTA, CDR2 FQGNSA. The CDR3 runs 14 residues. The V end was cut by 8 bases, the J end by 0 bases, with 13 bases between. This chain connects TRBV7-2 to TRBJ1-1, with D uncertain. Specimen: pancreas tissue. This clonotype originated in a male donor with IPEX syndrome. CDR3 region: CASGRMLMNTEAFF. The CDR3 DNA sequence: TGTGCCAGCGGGCGGATGCTGATGAACACTGAAGCTTTCTTT.